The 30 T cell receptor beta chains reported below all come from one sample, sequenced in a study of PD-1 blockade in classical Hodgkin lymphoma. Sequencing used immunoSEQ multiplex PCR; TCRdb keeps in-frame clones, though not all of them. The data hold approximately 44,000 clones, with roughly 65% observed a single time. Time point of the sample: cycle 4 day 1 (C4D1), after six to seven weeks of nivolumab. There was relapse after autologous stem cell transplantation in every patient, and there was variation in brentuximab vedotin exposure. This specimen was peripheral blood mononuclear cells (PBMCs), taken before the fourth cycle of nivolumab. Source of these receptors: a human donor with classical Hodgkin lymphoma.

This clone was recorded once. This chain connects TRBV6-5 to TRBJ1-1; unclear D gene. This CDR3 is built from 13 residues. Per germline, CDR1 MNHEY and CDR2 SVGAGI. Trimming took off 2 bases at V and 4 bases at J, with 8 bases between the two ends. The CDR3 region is CASSYRRGTEAFF. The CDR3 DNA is TGTGCCAGCAGTTACAGACGGGGCACTGAAGCTTTCTTT.

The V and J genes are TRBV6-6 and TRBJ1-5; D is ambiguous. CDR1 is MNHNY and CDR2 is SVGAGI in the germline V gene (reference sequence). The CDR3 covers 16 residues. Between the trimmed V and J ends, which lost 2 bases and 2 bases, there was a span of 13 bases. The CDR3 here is CASSYEGSWGNQPQHF. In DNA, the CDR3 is TGTGCCAGCAGTTACGAGGGAAGCTGGGGCAATCAGCCCCAGCATTTT.

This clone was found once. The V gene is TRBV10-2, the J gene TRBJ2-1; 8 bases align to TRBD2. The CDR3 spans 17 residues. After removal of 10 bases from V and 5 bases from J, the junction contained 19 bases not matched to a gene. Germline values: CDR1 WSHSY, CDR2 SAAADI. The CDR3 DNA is TGCGCCACCATTCGGGGGGGACTACCTACCCCGAACAATGAGCAGTTCTTC. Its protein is CATIRGGLPTPNNEQFF.

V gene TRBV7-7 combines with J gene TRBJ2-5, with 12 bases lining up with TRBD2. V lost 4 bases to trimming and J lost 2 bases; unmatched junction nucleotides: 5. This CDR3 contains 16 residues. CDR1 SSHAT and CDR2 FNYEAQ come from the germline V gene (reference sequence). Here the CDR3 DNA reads TGTGCCAGCAGCTCGGGACTAGCGGGCCCTCAAGAGACCCAGTACTTC. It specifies CASSSGLAGPQETQYF. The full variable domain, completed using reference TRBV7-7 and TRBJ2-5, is GAGVSQSPRYKVTKRGQDVTLRCDPISSHATLYWYQQALGQGPEFLTYFNYEAQPDKSGLPSDRFSAERPEGSISTLTIQRTEQRDSAMYRCASSSGLAGPQETQYFGPGTRLLVL.

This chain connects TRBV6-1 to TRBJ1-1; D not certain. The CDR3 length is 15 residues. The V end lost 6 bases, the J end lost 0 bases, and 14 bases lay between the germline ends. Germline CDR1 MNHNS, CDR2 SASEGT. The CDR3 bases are TGTGCCAGCAGGGAATATGGAGCGATGAACACTGAAGCTTTCTTT. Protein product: CASREYGAMNTEAFF.

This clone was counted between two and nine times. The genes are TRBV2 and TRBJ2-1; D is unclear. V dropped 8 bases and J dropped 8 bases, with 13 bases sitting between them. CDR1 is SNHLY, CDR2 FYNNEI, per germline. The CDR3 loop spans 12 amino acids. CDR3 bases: TGTGCCAGCGAACCCCCTGGGGATGAGCAGTTCTTC. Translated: CASEPPGDEQFF.

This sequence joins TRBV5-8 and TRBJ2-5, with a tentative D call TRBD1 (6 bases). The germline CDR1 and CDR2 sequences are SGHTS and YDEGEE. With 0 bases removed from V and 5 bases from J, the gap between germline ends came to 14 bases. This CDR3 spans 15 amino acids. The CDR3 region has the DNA TGTGCCAGCAGCTTGGGTCAGGGGTTGTCGGAGACCCAGTACTTC. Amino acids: CASSLGQGLSETQYF.

The CDR3 DNA is TGTGCCAGCGGGGGGTCACGGGGAGGTACGCAGTATTTT. Protein sequence: CASGGSRGGTQYF. The chain recombines TRBV27 with TRBJ2-3, with D perhaps matching TRBD2 (6 bases). V dropped 8 bases and J dropped 8 bases, with 17 bases sitting between them. Germline CDR1 reads MNHEY; CDR2 reads SMNVEV (reference sequence). The CDR3 spans 13 residues.

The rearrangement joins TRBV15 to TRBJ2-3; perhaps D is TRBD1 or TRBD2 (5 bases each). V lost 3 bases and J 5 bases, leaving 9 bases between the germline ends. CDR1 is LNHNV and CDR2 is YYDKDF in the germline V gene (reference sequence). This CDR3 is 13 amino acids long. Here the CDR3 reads CATSRGTGDTQYF. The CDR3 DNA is TGTGCCACCAGCAGGGGGACCGGAGATACGCAGTATTTT.

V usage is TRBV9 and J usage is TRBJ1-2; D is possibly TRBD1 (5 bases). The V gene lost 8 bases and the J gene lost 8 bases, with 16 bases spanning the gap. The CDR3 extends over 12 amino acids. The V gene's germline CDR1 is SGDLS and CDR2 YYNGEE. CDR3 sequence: CASGGWGPGYTF. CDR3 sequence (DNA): TGTGCCAGTGGTGGGTGGGGACCCGGCTACACCTTC.

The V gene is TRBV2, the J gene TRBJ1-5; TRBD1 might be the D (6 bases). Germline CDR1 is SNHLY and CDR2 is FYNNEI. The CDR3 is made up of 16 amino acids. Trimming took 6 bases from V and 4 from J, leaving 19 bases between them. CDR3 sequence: CASRTQGNSGNQPQHF. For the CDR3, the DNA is TGTGCCAGCAGGACTCAGGGGAACTCTGGGAATCAGCCCCAGCATTTT. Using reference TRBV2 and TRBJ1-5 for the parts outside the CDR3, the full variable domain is EPEVTQTPSHQVTQMGQEVILRCVPISNHLYFYWYRQILGQKVEFLVSFYNNEISEKSEIFDDQFSVERPDGSNFTLKIRSTKLEDSAMYFCASRTQGNSGNQPQHFGDGTRLSIL.

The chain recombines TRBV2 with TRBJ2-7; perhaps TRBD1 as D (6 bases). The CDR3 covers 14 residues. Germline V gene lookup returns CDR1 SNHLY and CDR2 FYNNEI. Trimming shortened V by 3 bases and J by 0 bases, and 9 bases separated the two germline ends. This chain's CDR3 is CASSEDSFSYEQYF. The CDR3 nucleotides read TGTGCCAGCAGTGAGGACAGTTTCTCCTACGAGCAGTACTTC.

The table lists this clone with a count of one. The CDR3 region is CASSLTGLGTDTQYF. The CDR3 coding sequence is TGTGCCAGCAGTTTAACGGGACTAGGGACAGATACGCAGTATTTT. The chain is built from TRBV28 and TRBJ2-3; 8 bases match TRBD2. CDR3 length: 15 amino acids. The junction had 4 bases not matched to a gene; V was cut back by 2 bases and J by 3 bases. Germline CDR1 MDHEN, CDR2 SYDVKM.

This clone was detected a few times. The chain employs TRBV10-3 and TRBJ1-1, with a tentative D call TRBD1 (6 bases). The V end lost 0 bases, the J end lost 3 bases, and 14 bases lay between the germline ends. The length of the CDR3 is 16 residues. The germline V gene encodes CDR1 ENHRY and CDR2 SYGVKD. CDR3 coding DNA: TGTGCCATCAGTGAGTCGAAGGGGGGTGCCGACACTGAAGCTTTCTTT. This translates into CAISESKGGADTEAFF.

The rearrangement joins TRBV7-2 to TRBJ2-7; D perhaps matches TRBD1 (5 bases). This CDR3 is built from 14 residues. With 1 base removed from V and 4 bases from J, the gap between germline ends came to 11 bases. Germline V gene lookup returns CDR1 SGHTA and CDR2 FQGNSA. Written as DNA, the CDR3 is TGTGCCAGCAGCTTAGGGGCAGGGAAGTACGAGCAGTACTTC. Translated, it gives CASSLGAGKYEQYF.

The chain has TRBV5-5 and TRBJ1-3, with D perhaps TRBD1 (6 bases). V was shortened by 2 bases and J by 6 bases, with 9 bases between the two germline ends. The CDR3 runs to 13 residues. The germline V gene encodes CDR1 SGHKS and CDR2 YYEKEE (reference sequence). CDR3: CASSFGGENTIYF. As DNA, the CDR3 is TGTGCCAGCAGCTTTGGGGGCGAAAACACCATATATTTT.

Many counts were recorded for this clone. CDR3 coding DNA: TGTGCCAGTAGTATAGACGGGACAGGGGGAAGCTATGGCTACACCTTC. This gives the protein CASSIDGTGGSYGYTF. This chain connects TRBV19 to TRBJ1-2; 11 positions agree with TRBD1. After removal of 0 bases from V and 4 bases from J, the junction contained 4 bases not matched to a gene. The CDR3 has 16 residues. The germline V gene encodes CDR1 LNHDA and CDR2 SQIVND (reference sequence).

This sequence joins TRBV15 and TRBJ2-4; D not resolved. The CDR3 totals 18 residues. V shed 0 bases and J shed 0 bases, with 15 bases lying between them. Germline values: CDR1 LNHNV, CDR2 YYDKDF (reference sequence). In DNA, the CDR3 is TGTGCCACCAGCAGAGATCCCGGCGGCCCCCTAGCCAAAAACATTCAGTACTTC. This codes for CATSRDPGGPLAKNIQYF.

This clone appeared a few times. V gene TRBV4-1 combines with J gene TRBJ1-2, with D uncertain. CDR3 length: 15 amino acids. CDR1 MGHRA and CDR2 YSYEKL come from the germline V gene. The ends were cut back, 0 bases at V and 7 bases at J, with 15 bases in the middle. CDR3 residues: CASSQDTPSKPGYTF. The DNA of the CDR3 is TGCGCCAGCAGCCAAGATACGCCTTCAAAGCCTGGCTACACCTTC.

DNA for the CDR3: TGTGCCATCAGAACGGGGGGATCCTACGAGCAGTACTTC. Its translation: CAIRTGGSYEQYF. The gene calls are TRBV10-3 and TRBJ2-7, with 7 bases that match TRBD2. Germline V gene sequence: CDR1 ENHRY, CDR2 SYGVKD. There are 13 residues in the CDR3. With 6 bases clipped from V and 1 base from J, the junction kept 3 bases outside the gene matches.

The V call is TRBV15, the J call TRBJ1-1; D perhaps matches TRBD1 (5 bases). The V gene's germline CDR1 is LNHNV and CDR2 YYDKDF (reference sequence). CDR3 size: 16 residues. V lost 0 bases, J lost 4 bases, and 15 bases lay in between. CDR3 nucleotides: TGTGCCACCAGCAGAGATATCACAGGCAGGGCCACTGAAGCTTTCTTT. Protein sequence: CATSRDITGRATEAFF.

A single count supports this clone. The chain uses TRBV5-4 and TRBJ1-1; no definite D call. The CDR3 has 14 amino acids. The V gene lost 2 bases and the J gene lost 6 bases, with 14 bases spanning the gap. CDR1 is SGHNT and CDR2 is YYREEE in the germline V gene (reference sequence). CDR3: CASSLPTGRPEAFF. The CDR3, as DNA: TGTGCCAGCAGCTTACCGACGGGTCGGCCTGAAGCTTTCTTT.

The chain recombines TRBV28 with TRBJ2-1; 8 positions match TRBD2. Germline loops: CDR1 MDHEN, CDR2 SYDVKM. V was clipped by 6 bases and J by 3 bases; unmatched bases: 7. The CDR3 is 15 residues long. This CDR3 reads CASRPTSGYYNEQFF. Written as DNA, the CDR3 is TGTGCCAGCAGGCCAACTAGCGGCTACTACAATGAGCAGTTCTTC.

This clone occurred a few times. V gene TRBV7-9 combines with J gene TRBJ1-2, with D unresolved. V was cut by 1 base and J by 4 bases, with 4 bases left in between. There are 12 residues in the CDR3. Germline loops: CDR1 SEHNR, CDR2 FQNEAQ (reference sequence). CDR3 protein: CASSLVAYGYTF. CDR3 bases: TGTGCCAGCAGCTTAGTTGCCTATGGCTACACCTTC. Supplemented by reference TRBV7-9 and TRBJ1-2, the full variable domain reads DTGVSQNPRHKITKRGQNVTFRCDPISEHNRLYWYRQTLGQGPEFLTYFQNEAQLEKSRLLSDRFSAERPKGSFSTLEIQRTEQGDSAMYLCASSLVAYGYTFGSGTRLTVV.

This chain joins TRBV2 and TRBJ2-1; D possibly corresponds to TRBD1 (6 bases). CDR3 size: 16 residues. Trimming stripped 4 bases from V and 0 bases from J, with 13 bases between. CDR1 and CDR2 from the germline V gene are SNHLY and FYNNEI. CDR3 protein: CASSGETGSSYNEQFF. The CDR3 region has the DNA TGTGCCAGCAGTGGGGAGACAGGTAGCTCCTACAATGAGCAGTTCTTC.

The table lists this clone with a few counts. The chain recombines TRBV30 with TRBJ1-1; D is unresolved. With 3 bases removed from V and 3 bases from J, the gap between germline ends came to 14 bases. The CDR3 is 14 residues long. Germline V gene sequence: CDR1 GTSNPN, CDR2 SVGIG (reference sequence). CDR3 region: CAWRSGGSDTEAFF. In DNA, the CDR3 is TGTGCCTGGAGAAGTGGAGGGTCGGACACTGAAGCTTTCTTT.

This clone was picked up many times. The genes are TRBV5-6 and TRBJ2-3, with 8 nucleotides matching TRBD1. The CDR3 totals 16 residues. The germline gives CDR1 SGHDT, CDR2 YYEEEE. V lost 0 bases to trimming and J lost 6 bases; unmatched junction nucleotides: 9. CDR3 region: CASSLVSGQGMDTQYF. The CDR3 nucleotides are TGTGCCAGCAGCTTGGTATCAGGACAGGGTATGGATACGCAGTATTTT.

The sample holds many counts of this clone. Here the CDR3 DNA reads TGTGCCAGTATTCGGCAGGGGGGTACTGAAGCTTTCTTT. Protein product: CASIRQGGTEAFF. The rearrangement joins TRBV19 to TRBJ1-1; 7 bases fit TRBD1. V lost 7 bases, J lost 5 bases, and 7 bases stayed unmatched. Germline CDR1 is LNHDA and CDR2 is SQIVND (reference sequence). There are 13 residues in the CDR3.

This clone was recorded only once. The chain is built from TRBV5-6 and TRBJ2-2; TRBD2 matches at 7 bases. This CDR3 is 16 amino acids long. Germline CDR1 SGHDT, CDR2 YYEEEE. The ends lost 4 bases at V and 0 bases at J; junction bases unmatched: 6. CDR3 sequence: CASSPLGGANTGELFF. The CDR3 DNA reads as TGTGCCAGCAGCCCTCTGGGGGGGGCGAACACCGGGGAGCTGTTTTTT. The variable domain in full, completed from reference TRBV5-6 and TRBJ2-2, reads DAGVTQSPTHLIKTRGQQVTLRCSPKSGHDTVSWYQQALGQGPQFIFQYYEEEERQRGNFPDRFSGHQFPNYSSELNVNALLLGDSALYLCASSPLGGANTGELFFGEGSRLTVL.

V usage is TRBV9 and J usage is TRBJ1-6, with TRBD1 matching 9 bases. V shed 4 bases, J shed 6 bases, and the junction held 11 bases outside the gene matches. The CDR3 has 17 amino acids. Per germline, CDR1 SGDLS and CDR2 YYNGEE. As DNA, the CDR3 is TGTGCCAGCAGCCGGGGACAGGGAGATTGGGCTAATTCACCCCTCCACTTT. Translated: CASSRGQGDWANSPLHF.